The 17 T cell receptor beta chains in this list originate from one sample, sequenced in a study of T cells after yellow fever vaccination. MiXCR, applied by TCRdb to the 5' RACE reads, yields one record per CDR3 protein. The table includes about 160,000 distinct CDR3 sequences, approximately 6.7% detected once. Sequencing was performed on CD4+ T cells sorted from PBMCs, taken around 5 days after the first yellow fever vaccination. The receptor set was obtained from a man aged 18-30 years who received the YFV17D yellow fever vaccine.

This clonotype has ten or more counts. The CDR3 sequence is CASSFPGGTYNSPLHF. CDR3 DNA: TGTGCCAGCAGCTTCCCGGGGGGCACCTATAATTCACCCCTCCACTTT. The chain uses TRBV7-9 and TRBJ1-6, with a tentative D call TRBD1 (6 bases). Trimming cost V 3 bases and J 2 bases, with 11 bases left between them. The CDR3 is 16 amino acids. From germline, CDR1 is SEHNR and CDR2 FQNEAQ (reference sequence).

This clonotype appeared many times. The gene calls are TRBV7-3 and TRBJ1-1, with 7 nucleotides matching TRBD1. This CDR3 is built from 15 residues. V was clipped by 5 bases and J by 0 bases; unmatched bases: 6. Germline-derived CDR1 and CDR2 are SGHTA and FQGTGA. This chain's CDR3 is CASSRGGLLNTEAFF. CDR3 sequence (DNA): TGTGCCAGCAGCCGAGGGGGCCTTTTGAACACTGAAGCTTTCTTT.

The table lists this clonotype with a few counts. The chain carries TRBV6-5 and TRBJ1-6; D perhaps matches TRBD1 (5 bases). The CDR3 covers 14 residues. In germline, CDR1 is MNHEY, CDR2 SVGAGI. V was trimmed by 5 bases and J by 10 bases, leaving 15 bases between them. As DNA, the CDR3 is TGTGCCAGCAGTATCCGGGGGGTAAGATCACCCCTCCACTTT. Translation gives CASSIRGVRSPLHF.

This clonotype occurred many times. The CDR3 loop is CSVSGGGRNSPLHF. CDR3 sequence (DNA): TGCAGTGTTAGTGGGGGGGGAAGGAATTCACCCCTCCACTTT. This rearrangement joins TRBV20-1 to TRBJ1-6, with D possibly matching TRBD1 (5 bases). Trimming shortened V by 7 bases and J by 7 bases, and 17 bases separated the two germline ends. This CDR3 is 14 amino acids long. Germline values: CDR1 DFQATT, CDR2 SNEGSKA (reference sequence).

Comment on this clonotype: A much larger clone is a single base away; this may be a read error. The chain is built from TRBV18 and TRBJ2-2; no firm D call. Germline CDR1 and CDR2: KGHSH and LQKENI. CDR3 length equals 14 residues. The CDR3 sequence: CASSPPRNTGQLFF. Written as DNA, the CDR3 is TGTGCCAGCTCACCACCGAGGAACACCGGGCAGCTGTTTTTT. Supplemented by reference TRBV18 and TRBJ2-2, the full variable domain reads NAGVMQNPRHLVRRRGQEARLRCSPMKGHSHVYWYRQLPEEGLKFMVYLQKENIIDESGMPKERFSAEFPKEGPSILRIQQVVRGDSAAYFCASSPPRNTGQLFFGEGSRLTVL.

This clonotype was counted at least ten times. V usage is TRBV5-1 and J usage is TRBJ2-3; 11 bases align to TRBD2. Trimming cost V 4 bases and J 1 base; bases outside gene matches: 5. CDR1 is SGHRS, CDR2 YFSETQ, per germline. The CDR3 totals 16 residues. CDR3 sequence (DNA): TGCGCCAGCAGCAAGGATAGCGGGGGGGGCACAGATACGCAGTATTTT. It is translated as CASSKDSGGGTDTQYF.

V is TRBV19 and J is TRBJ2-5; 8 nucleotides line up with TRBD2. Germline values: CDR1 LNHDA, CDR2 SQIVND (reference sequence). V gave up 3 bases and J gave up 2 bases; unmatched junction bases: 5. The CDR3 runs 15 residues. CDR3 DNA: TGTGCCAGTAGTATCCGGCGGGGGGAACAAGAGACCCAGTACTTC. Encoded protein: CASSIRRGEQETQYF.

This clonotype was detected only a few times. This chain joins TRBV7-9 and TRBJ1-2, with D uncertain. This CDR3 contains 11 residues. Germline assignment: CDR1 SEHNR and CDR2 FQNEAQ (reference sequence). Between the trimmed V and J ends, which lost 5 bases and 6 bases, there was a span of 7 bases. In nucleotides, the CDR3 is TGTGCCAGCAGCATAACGAATGGCTACACCTTC. Amino acid sequence: CASSITNGYTF.

A remark on this clonotype: Being one base from a much bigger clone, this may be a read error. V usage is TRBV6-1 and J usage is TRBJ1-5; TRBD1 matches 7 bases. The CDR3 length is 15 residues. Per germline, CDR1 MNHNS and CDR2 SASEGT. CDR3 bases: TGTGCCAGCAGTGACCGAGGGACAGTCAATCAGCCCCAGAATTTT. Its protein product is CASSDRGTVNQPQNF.

This clonotype was seen more than once but under ten times. The chain has TRBV6-5 and TRBJ2-6; 10 bases agree with TRBD1. Germline trimming cut 5 bases from V and 2 bases from J; bases unmatched to any gene: 3. The CDR3 is 16 residues long. Germline CDR1 reads MNHEY; CDR2 reads SVGAGI. The CDR3 here is CASSIGQGAGANVLTF. DNA of the CDR3: TGTGCCAGCAGTATTGGACAGGGGGCTGGGGCCAACGTCCTGACTTTC.

The CDR3 coding sequence is TGTGCCAGCAGTTACCGGAACAGCTCCTATAATTCACCCCTCCACTTT. Its protein is CASSYRNSSYNSPLHF. The genes are TRBV6-5 and TRBJ1-6; the D is unclear. This CDR3 is built from 16 residues. V dropped 2 bases and J dropped 0 bases, with 8 bases sitting between them. Germline-derived CDR1 and CDR2 are MNHEY and SVGAGI.

This clonotype was counted only a few times. The chain has TRBV25-1 and TRBJ1-6, with D unclear. This CDR3 is built from 14 residues. V lost 10 bases, J lost 0 bases, and 10 bases lay in between. Germline V lookup: CDR1 MGHDK, CDR2 SYGVNS. CDR3 loop: CATTGSSYNSPLHF. Written as DNA, the CDR3 is TGTGCCACCACCGGGAGCTCCTATAATTCACCCCTCCACTTT. Complete variable domain (other parts from reference TRBV25-1 and TRBJ1-6): EADIYQTPRYLVIGTGKKITLECSQTMGHDKMYWYQQDPGMELHLIHYSYGVNSTEKGDLSSESTVSRIRTEHFPLTLESARPSHTSQYLCATTGSSYNSPLHFGNGTRLTVT.

This clonotype occurred many times. The gene calls are TRBV6-6 and TRBJ2-1; unclear D gene. The CDR3 spans 13 residues. V lost 2 bases, J lost 6 bases, and 8 bases lay in between. Germline loops: CDR1 MNHNY, CDR2 SVGAGI (reference sequence). DNA for the CDR3: TGTGCCAGCAGTTACGTCTCTAGCAATGAGCAGTTCTTC. It codes for CASSYVSSNEQFF.

This clonotype was seen ten or more times. This chain joins TRBV7-9 and TRBJ1-6; D call uncertain. The V end was cut by 2 bases, the J end by 5 bases, with 10 bases between. Per the germline V gene, CDR1 is SEHNR and CDR2 is FQNEAQ (reference sequence). This CDR3 comprises 15 residues. The chain's CDR3 is CASSLRGGHNSPLHF. CDR3 nucleotide sequence: TGTGCCAGCAGCTTACGGGGTGGGCATAATTCACCCCTCCACTTT.

The gene calls are TRBV6-2 or TRBV6-3 and TRBJ2-7, with D uncertain. V lost 0 bases, J lost 1 base, and 13 bases lay in between. This CDR3 has 16 residues. Germline V gene sequence: CDR1 MNHEY, CDR2 SVGEGT. CDR3 in amino acids: CASSYSLAGHSYEQYV. As DNA, the CDR3 is TGTGCCAGCAGTTACTCGCTCGCTGGCCATTCCTACGAGCAGTACGTC.

This clonotype was observed at least ten times. The rearrangement uses TRBV27 and TRBJ2-7; D may be TRBD2 (5 bases). The CDR3 consists of 15 residues. CDR1 is MNHEY, CDR2 SMNVEV, per germline (reference sequence). V dropped 8 bases and J dropped 3 bases, with 20 bases sitting between them. Here the CDR3 reads CASSKRIQTFYEQYV. Here the CDR3 DNA reads TGTGCCAGCTCGAAGCGGATACAGACTTTCTACGAGCAGTACGTC.

This clonotype was counted ten times or more. The chain uses TRBV3-1 and TRBJ1-4; tentative D call: TRBD1 (5 bases). The CDR3 has 14 amino acids. Trimming left V 6 bases short and J 7 bases short, with 15 bases between. CDR1 is LGHDT and CDR2 is YNNKEL in the germline V gene (reference sequence). The CDR3 protein is CASSQGRVVEKLFF. CDR3 DNA sequence: TGTGCCAGCAGTCAGGGCAGGGTAGTTGAAAAACTGTTTTTT.